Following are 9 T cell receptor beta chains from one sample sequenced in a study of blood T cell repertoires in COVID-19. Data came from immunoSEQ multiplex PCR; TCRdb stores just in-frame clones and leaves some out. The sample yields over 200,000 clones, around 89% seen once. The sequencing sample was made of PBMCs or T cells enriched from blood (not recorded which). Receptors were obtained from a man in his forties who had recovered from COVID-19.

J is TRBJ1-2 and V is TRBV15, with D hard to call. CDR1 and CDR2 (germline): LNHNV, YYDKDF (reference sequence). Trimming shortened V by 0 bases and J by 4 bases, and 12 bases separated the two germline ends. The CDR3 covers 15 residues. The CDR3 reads CATSRDTQLGYGYTF. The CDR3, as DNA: TGTGCCACCAGCAGAGATACTCAACTTGGCTATGGCTACACCTTC.

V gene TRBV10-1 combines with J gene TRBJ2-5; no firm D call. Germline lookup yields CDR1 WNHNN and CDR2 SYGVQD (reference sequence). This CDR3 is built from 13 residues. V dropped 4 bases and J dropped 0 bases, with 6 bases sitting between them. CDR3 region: CASSAVYQETQYF. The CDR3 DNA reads TGCGCCAGCAGTGCGGTGTACCAAGAGACCCAGTACTTC.

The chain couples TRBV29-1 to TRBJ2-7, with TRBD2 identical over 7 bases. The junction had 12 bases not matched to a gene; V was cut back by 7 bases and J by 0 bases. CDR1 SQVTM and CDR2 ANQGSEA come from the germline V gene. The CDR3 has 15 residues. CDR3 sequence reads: CSAESSGEFSYEQYF. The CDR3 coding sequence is TGCAGCGCGGAATCTAGCGGAGAATTCTCCTACGAGCAGTACTTC.

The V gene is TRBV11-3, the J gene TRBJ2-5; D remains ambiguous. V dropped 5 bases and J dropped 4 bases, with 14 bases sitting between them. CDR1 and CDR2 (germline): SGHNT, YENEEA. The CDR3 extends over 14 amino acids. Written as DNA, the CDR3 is TGTGCCAGCAGCCCATTAGCCACAAGAGAGACCCAGTACTTC. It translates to CASSPLATRETQYF.

The CDR3 nucleotides are TGTGCCAGTAGTCGACAGGGTACTAGCTATGGCTACACCTTC. It is translated as CASSRQGTSYGYTF. The J gene is TRBJ1-2, the V gene TRBV19; 7 bases align to TRBD1. Germline CDR1 is LNHDA and CDR2 is SQIVND (reference sequence). The junction had 7 bases not matched to a gene; V was cut back by 5 bases and J by 4 bases. CDR3 length: 14 amino acids.

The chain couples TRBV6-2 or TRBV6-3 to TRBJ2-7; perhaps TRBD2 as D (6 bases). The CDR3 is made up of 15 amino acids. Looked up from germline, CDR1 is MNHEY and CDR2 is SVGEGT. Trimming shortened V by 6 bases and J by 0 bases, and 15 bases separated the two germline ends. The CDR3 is CASSRVGGNSYEQYF. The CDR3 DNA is TGTGCCAGCAGCCGGGTGGGGGGAAACTCCTACGAGCAGTACTTC.

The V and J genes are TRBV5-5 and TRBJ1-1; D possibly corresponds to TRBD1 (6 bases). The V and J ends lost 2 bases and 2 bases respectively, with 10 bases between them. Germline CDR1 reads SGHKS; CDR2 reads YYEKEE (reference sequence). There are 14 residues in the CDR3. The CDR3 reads CASSFWDTNTEAFF. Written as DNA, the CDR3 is TGTGCCAGCAGCTTTTGGGACACCAACACTGAAGCTTTCTTT.

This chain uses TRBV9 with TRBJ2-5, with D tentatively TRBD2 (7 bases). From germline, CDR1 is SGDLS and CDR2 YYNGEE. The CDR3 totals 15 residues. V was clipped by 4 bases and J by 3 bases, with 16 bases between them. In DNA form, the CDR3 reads TGTGCCAGCAGCCCCCACGCGGGGGCTAAAGAGACCCAGTACTTC. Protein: CASSPHAGAKETQYF. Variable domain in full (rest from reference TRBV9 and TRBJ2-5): DSGVTQTPKHLITATGQRVTLRCSPRSGDLSVYWYQQSLDQGLQFLIQYYNGEERAKGNILERFSAQQFPDLHSELNLSSLELGDSALYFCASSPHAGAKETQYFGPGTRLLVL.

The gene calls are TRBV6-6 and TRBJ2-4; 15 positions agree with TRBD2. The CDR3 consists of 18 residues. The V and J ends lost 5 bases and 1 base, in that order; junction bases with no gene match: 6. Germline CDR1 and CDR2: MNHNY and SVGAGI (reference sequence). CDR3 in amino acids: CASSHGTSGGFAKNIQYF. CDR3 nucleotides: TGTGCCAGCAGTCACGGGACTAGCGGGGGGTTCGCCAAAAACATTCAGTACTTC.